Following are 19 T cell receptor beta chains from one sample sequenced in a study of graft-versus-host responses after intestinal transplantation. Processing was applied to graft tissue in order to liberate intraepithelial and lamina propria lymphocytes. Using immunoSEQ multiplex PCR, the repertoire was profiled, and TCRdb retains in-frame clones only, with some absent. The data hold 60,000 to 65,000 clones, with roughly 90% observed a single time. The source was ileum tissue, collected 350 to 400 days after transplant. These receptors originate from a human patient who received an intestinal transplant, so some T cells may come from the graft donor.

CDR3 region: CASSQDGLLGALGNTIYF. The CDR3 DNA is TGTGCCAGCAGCCAAGATGGGCTTTTGGGGGCTCTTGGAAACACCATATATTTT. The V call is TRBV14, the J call TRBJ1-3; possible D gene TRBD1, 6 bases. CDR1 and CDR2 (germline): SGHDN, FVKESK. Trimming took off 0 bases at V and 3 bases at J, with 18 bases between the two ends. This CDR3 region has 18 residues.

In this sample, this clone turned up once. CDR3 bases: TGTGCCAGCAGCTGGGGACAGTCGAACACTGAAGCTTTCTTT. It specifies CASSWGQSNTEAFF. The chain uses TRBV7-9 and TRBJ1-1; 7 bases map to TRBD1. CDR1 and CDR2 from the germline V gene are SEHNR and FQNEAQ (reference sequence). The ends lost 4 bases at V and 1 base at J; junction bases unmatched: 3. This CDR3 is 14 amino acids long.

Only a few counts were recorded for this clone. This chain joins TRBV5-4 and TRBJ2-5; TRBD2 is a possible D gene (7 bases). Trimming took off 3 bases at V and 1 base at J, with 10 bases between the two ends. Germline V gene sequence: CDR1 SGHNT, CDR2 YYREEE (reference sequence). This CDR3 spans 14 amino acids. The CDR3: CASSSRGGQETQYF. CDR3 nucleotide sequence: TGTGCCAGCAGCTCGAGGGGGGGCCAAGAGACCCAGTACTTC. Drawing the rest from reference TRBV5-4 and TRBJ2-5, the complete variable domain is ETGVTQSPTHLIKTRGQQVTLRCSSQSGHNTVSWYQQALGQGPQFIFQYYREEENGRGNFPPRFSGLQFPNYSSELNVNALELDDSALYLCASSSRGGQETQYFGPGTRLLVL.

The rearrangement links TRBV6-5 to TRBJ2-5; the match to TRBD1 covers 12 bases. There are 14 residues in the CDR3. CDR1 is MNHEY and CDR2 is SVGAGI in the germline V gene. With V trimmed by 5 bases and J by 4 bases, 2 bases remained unmatched. CDR3 residues: CASSGTGGLETQYF. CDR3 bases: TGTGCCAGCAGTGGGACAGGGGGCTTAGAGACCCAGTACTTC.

The chain carries TRBV6-6 and TRBJ2-7; 7 bases line up with TRBD1. Trimming removed 7 bases from V and 4 bases from J; junction bases left unmatched: 16. Germline values: CDR1 MNHNY, CDR2 SVGAGI (reference sequence). This CDR3 region has 16 residues. The CDR3 sequence: CASIRDRFGPSYEQYF. The CDR3 nucleotides read TGTGCCAGCATCCGGGACAGATTCGGGCCGTCTTACGAGCAGTACTTC.

By sample fraction, this clone is medium-sized. This chain joins TRBV7-3 and TRBJ1-6; D ambiguous. The CDR3 covers 14 residues. Germline CDR1 is SGHTA and CDR2 is FQGTGA. V was clipped by 2 bases and J by 1 base, with 3 bases between them. The DNA for the CDR3 is TGTGCCAGCAGCTTAGGATCCTATAATTCACCCCTCCACTTT. It yields the protein CASSLGSYNSPLHF.

The chain carries TRBV7-2 and TRBJ2-3; 7 bases map to TRBD1. Germline V lookup: CDR1 SGHTA, CDR2 FQGNSA. The CDR3 is made up of 15 amino acids. The V and J ends lost 1 base and 0 bases, in that order; junction bases with no gene match: 1. The CDR3 here is CASSLDRGSTDTQYF. In DNA, the CDR3 is TGTGCCAGCAGCTTAGACAGGGGAAGCACAGATACGCAGTATTTT. Complete variable domain (other parts from reference TRBV7-2 and TRBJ2-3): GAGVSQSPSNKVTEKGKDVELRCDPISGHTALYWYRQSLGQGLEFLIYFQGNSAPDKSGLPSDRFSAERTGGSVSTLTIQRTQQEDSAVYLCASSLDRGSTDTQYFGPGTRLTVL.

The chain uses TRBV6-6 and TRBJ2-7, with 12 bases fitting TRBD2. Germline values: CDR1 MNHNY, CDR2 SVGAGI (reference sequence). This CDR3 has 15 amino acids. J gave up 7 bases and V 7 bases, and 11 bases lay outside the gene matches. CDR3 sequence reads: CASTLPTSGRGEQYF. CDR3 coding DNA: TGTGCCAGCACCCTACCGACTAGCGGGAGAGGTGAGCAGTACTTC.

This clone was seen only a few times. The gene calls are TRBV18 and TRBJ1-2, with D unresolved. The CDR3 runs 13 residues. Looked up from germline, CDR1 is KGHSH and CDR2 is LQKENI. V shed 3 bases and J shed 3 bases, with 8 bases lying between them. The CDR3 sequence is CASSPDVDYGYTF. The CDR3 DNA is TGTGCCAGCTCACCGGACGTGGACTATGGCTACACCTTC.

CDR3 loop: CASSDWGGLEQFF. The CDR3 nucleotides are TGTGCCAGCAGTGACTGGGGGGGCCTTGAGCAGTTCTTC. The chain carries TRBV6-5 and TRBJ2-1; possible D gene TRBD2, 7 bases. Germline V gene lookup returns CDR1 MNHEY and CDR2 SVGAGI. Trimming pared 5 bases from V and 9 bases from J, leaving 14 bases between. This CDR3 has 13 residues.

This sequence joins TRBV6-5 and TRBJ2-2, with D tentatively TRBD2 (5 bases). V gave up 0 bases and J gave up 3 bases, with 8 bases separating them. The CDR3 is 15 amino acids. Germline lookup yields CDR1 MNHEY and CDR2 SVGAGI. The CDR3 nucleotides are TGTGCCAGCAGTTACTCGAACGGGGACACCGGGGAGCTGTTTTTT. Protein product: CASSYSNGDTGELFF.

The chain joins TRBV28 to TRBJ2-5; D may be TRBD2 (7 bases). The J call may be wrong; the DNA end is better matched by TRBJ2-7. Germline CDR1 MDHEN, CDR2 SYDVKM. This CDR3 is 13 amino acids long. Here the CDR3 DNA reads TGTGCCAGCAGAGCGGGACACTCCTACGAGCAGTACTTC. Its protein is CASRAGHSYEQYF.

The V call is TRBV18, the J call TRBJ2-1, with unresolved D. Trimming removed 3 bases from V and 6 bases from J, with 12 bases in between. The CDR3 has 14 amino acids. From germline, CDR1 is KGHSH and CDR2 LQKENI. CDR3 nucleotides: TGTGCCAGCTCACCCAGTACGGTAGGCAATGAGCAGTTCTTC. Protein sequence: CASSPSTVGNEQFF. The whole variable domain, remainder taken from reference TRBV18 and TRBJ2-1, is NAGVMQNPRHLVRRRGQEARLRCSPMKGHSHVYWYRQLPEEGLKFMVYLQKENIIDESGMPKERFSAEFPKEGPSILRIQQVVRGDSAAYFCASSPSTVGNEQFFGPGTRLTVL.

The J gene is TRBJ2-7, the V gene TRBV11-2, with D possibly matching TRBD1 (6 bases). V was pared by 1 base and J by 5 bases, with 12 bases between. CDR3 length equals 14 residues. Germline assignment: CDR1 SGHAT and CDR2 FQNNGV. The CDR3 reads CASSLGSWDNEQYF. The CDR3 DNA sequence: TGTGCCAGCAGCTTAGGAAGTTGGGACAACGAGCAGTACTTC.

The CDR3 here is CASSQGRLAPSHGYTF. CDR3 bases: TGCGCCAGCAGCCAAGGGAGGTTGGCACCCTCGCATGGCTACACCTTC. The chain links TRBV4-1 to TRBJ1-2; D remains unclear. Trimming pared 1 base from V and 6 bases from J, leaving 18 bases between. Germline CDR1 MGHRA, CDR2 YSYEKL. This CDR3 has 16 amino acids.

The chain combines TRBV9 with TRBJ2-1; D ambiguous. Trimming pared 2 bases from V and 6 bases from J, leaving 9 bases between. CDR3 length: 13 amino acids. The V gene's germline CDR1 is SGDLS and CDR2 YYNGEE. CDR3 coding DNA: TGTGCCAGCAGCGTCGCTTTGGTCAATGAGCAGTTCTTC. This gives the protein CASSVALVNEQFF.

The chain recombines TRBV9 with TRBJ1-5, with D uncertain. The germline CDR1 and CDR2 sequences are SGDLS and YYNGEE. The CDR3 loop spans 14 amino acids. V was clipped by 4 bases and J by 2 bases, with 10 bases between them. DNA of the CDR3: TGTGCCAGCAGCCCCACGGGAGGCAATCAGCCCCAGCATTTT. Its protein product is CASSPTGGNQPQHF.

The rearrangement links TRBV28 to TRBJ2-7; D might be TRBD2 (5 bases). CDR1 and CDR2 (germline): MDHEN, SYDVKM. This CDR3 contains 12 residues. V lost 8 bases, J lost 0 bases, and 8 bases lay in between. The CDR3 protein is CASEGASYEQYF. The DNA of the CDR3 is TGTGCCAGCGAGGGCGCCTCCTACGAGCAGTACTTC.

The chain combines TRBV15 with TRBJ1-1, with 7 positions matching TRBD1. V lost 0 bases to trimming and J lost 5 bases; unmatched junction nucleotides: 3. CDR1 is LNHNV, CDR2 YYDKDF, per germline (reference sequence). This CDR3 is built from 14 residues. CDR3 amino acids: CATSRDRGHTEAFF. In DNA, the CDR3 is TGTGCCACCAGCAGAGATAGGGGGCATACTGAAGCTTTCTTT.